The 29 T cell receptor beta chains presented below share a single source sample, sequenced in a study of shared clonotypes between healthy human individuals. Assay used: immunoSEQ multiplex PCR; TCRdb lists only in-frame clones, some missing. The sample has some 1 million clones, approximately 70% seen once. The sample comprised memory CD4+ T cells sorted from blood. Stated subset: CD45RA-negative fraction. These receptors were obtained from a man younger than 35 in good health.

The CDR3 spells CASSLAYRVGDGYTF. In nucleotides, the CDR3 is TGTGCCAGCAGCTTGGCCTACCGGGTTGGTGATGGCTACACCTTC. This chain links TRBV5-5 with TRBJ1-2; D is undetermined. The length of the CDR3 is 15 residues. V lost 0 bases to trimming and J lost 6 bases, with 15 bases between them. CDR1 and CDR2 (germline): SGHKS, YYEKEE (reference sequence). The variable domain in full, completed from reference TRBV5-5 and TRBJ1-2, reads DAGVTQSPTHLIKTRGQQVTLRCSPISGHKSVSWYQQVLGQGPQFIFQYYEKEERGRGNFPDRFSARQFPNYSSELNVNALLLGDSALYLCASSLAYRVGDGYTFGSGTRLTVV.

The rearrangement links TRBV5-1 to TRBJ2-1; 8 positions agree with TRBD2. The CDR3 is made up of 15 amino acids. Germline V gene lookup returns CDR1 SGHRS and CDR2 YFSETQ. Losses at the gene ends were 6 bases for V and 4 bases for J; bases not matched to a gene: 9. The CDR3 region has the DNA TGCGCCAGCAAGTGGGGCCTAGCGGGTTACAATGAGCAGTTCTTC. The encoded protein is CASKWGLAGYNEQFF.

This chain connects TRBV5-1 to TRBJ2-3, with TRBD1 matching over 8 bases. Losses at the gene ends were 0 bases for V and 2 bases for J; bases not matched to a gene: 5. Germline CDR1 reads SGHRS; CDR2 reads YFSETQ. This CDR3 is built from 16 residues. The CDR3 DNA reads TGCGCCAGCAGCTTGGGACAGGGGACCACCACAGATACGCAGTATTTT. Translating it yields CASSLGQGTTTDTQYF. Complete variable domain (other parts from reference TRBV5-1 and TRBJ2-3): KAGVTQTPRYLIKTRGQQVTLSCSPISGHRSVSWYQQTPGQGLQFLFEYFSETQRNKGNFPGRFSGRQFSNSRSEMNVSTLELGDSALYLCASSLGQGTTTDTQYFGPGTRLTVL.

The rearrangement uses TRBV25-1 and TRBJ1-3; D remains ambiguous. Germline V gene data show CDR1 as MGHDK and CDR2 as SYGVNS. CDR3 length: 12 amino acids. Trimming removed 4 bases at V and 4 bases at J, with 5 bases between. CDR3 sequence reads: CASSGPGNTIYF. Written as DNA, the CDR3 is TGTGCCAGCAGTGGTCCCGGAAACACCATATATTTT.

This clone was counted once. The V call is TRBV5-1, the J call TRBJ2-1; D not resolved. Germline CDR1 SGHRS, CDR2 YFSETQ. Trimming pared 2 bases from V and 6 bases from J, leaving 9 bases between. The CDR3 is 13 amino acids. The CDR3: CASSFLGGNEQFF. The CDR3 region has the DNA TGCGCCAGCAGCTTCCTCGGCGGCAATGAGCAGTTCTTC.

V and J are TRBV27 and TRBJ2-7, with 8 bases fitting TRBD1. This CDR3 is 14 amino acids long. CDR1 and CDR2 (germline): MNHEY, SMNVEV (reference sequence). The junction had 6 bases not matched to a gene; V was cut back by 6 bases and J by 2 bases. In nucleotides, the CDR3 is TGTGCCAGCAGCCAAAGACAGGGGACCTACGAGCAGTACTTC. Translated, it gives CASSQRQGTYEQYF.

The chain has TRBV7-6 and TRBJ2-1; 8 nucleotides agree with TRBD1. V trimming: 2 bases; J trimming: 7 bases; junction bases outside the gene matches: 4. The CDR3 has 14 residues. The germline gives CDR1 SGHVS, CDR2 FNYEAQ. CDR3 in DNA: TGTGCCAGCAGCTTAAACAGGGGGTCGAATGAGCAGTTCTTC. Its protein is CASSLNRGSNEQFF.

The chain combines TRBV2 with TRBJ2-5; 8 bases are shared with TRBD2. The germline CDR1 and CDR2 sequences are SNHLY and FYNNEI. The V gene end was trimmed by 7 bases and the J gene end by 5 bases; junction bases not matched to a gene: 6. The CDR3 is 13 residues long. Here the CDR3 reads CASTTGLVETQYF. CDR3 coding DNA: TGTGCCAGCACAACGGGACTAGTGGAGACCCAGTACTTC. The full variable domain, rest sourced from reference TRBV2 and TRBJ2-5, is EPEVTQTPSHQVTQMGQEVILRCVPISNHLYFYWYRQILGQKVEFLVSFYNNEISEKSEIFDDQFSVERPDGSNFTLKIRSTKLEDSAMYFCASTTGLVETQYFGPGTRLLVL.

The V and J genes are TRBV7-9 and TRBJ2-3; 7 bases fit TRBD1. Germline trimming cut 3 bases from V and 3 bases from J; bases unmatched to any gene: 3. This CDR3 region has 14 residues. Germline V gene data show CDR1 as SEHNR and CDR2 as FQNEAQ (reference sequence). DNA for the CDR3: TGTGCCAGCAGCTTGACAGGGACGACAGATACGCAGTATTTT. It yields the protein CASSLTGTTDTQYF.

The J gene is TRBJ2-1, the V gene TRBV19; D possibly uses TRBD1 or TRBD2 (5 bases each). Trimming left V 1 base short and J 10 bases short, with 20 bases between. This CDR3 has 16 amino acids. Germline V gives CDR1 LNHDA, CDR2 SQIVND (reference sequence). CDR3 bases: TGTGCCAGTAGTATAGGGATCTGGGACGGAACCTCCGAGCAGTTCTTC. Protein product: CASSIGIWDGTSEQFF.

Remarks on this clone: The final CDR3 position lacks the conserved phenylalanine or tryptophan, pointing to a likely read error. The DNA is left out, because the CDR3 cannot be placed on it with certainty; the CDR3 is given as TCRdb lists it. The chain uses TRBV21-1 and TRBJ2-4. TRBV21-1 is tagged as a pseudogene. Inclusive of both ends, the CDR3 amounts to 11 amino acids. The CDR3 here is CASSKENGTQV.

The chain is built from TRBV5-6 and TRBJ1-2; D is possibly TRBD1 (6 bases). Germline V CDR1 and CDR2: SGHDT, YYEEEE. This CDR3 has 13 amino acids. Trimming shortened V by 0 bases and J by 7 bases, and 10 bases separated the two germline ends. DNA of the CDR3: TGTGCCAGCAGCTTGGCTTCAGGGGTTGGCTACACCTTC. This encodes CASSLASGVGYTF.

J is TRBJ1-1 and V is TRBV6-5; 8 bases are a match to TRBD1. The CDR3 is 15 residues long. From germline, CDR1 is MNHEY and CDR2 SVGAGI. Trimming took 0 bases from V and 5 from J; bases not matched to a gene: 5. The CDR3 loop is CASSYSRGRRTEAFF. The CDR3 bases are TGTGCCAGCAGTTACTCCAGGGGGCGAAGGACTGAAGCTTTCTTT.

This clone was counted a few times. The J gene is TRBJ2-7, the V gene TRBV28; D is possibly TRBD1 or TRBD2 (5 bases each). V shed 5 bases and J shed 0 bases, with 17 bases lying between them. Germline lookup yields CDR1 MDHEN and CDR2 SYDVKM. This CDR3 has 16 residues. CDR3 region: CASSVGPGTDSYEQYF. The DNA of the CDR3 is TGTGCCAGCAGTGTAGGGCCCGGGACGGACTCCTACGAGCAGTACTTC.

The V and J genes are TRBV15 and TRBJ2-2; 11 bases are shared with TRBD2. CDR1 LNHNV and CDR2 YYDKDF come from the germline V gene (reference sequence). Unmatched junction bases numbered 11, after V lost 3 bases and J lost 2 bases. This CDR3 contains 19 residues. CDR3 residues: CATSRDQLAGGLNTGELFF. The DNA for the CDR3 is TGTGCCACCAGCAGGGACCAGCTAGCGGGGGGCCTTAACACCGGGGAGCTGTTTTTT. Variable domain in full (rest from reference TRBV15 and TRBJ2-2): DAMVIQNPRYQVTQFGKPVTLSCSQTLNHNVMYWYQQKSSQAPKLLFHYYDKDFNNEADTPDNFQSRRPNTSFCFLDIRSPGLGDTAMYLCATSRDQLAGGLNTGELFFGEGSRLTVL.

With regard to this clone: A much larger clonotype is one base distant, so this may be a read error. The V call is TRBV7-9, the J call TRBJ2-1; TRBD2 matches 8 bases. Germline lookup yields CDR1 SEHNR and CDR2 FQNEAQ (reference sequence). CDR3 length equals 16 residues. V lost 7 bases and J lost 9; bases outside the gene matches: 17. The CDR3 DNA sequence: TGTGCCAGCACCCCCGCCGGGACTAGGGTGTCCGGTGAGCAGTTCTTC. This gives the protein CASTPAGTRVSGEQFF. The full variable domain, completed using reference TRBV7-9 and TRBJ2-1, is DTGVSQNPRHKITKRGQNVTFRCDPISEHNRLYWYRQTLGQGPEFLTYFQNEAQLEKSRLLSDRFSAERPKGSFSTLEIQRTEQGDSAMYLCASTPAGTRVSGEQFFGPGTRLTVL.

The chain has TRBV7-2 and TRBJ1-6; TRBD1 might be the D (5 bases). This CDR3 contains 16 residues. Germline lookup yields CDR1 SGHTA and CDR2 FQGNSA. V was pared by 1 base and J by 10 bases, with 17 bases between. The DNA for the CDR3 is TGTGCCAGCAGCTTAGGTTCGGTGGGGACGGGCTCACCCCTCCACTTT. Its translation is CASSLGSVGTGSPLHF.

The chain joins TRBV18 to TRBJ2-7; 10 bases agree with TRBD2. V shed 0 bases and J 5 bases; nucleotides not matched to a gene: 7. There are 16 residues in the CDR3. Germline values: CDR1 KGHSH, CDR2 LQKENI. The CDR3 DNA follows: TGTGCCAGCTCACCACCAGCTACTAGCGGGAACGACGAGCAGTACTTC. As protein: CASSPPATSGNDEQYF.

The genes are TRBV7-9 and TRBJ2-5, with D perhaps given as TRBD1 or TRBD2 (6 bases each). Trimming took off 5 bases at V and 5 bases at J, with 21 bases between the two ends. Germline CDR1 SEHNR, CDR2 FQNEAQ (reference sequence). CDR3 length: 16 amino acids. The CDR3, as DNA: TGTGCCAGCAGCAAATCCCTGACAGGAGGGCAGGAGACCCAGTACTTC. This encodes CASSKSLTGGQETQYF.

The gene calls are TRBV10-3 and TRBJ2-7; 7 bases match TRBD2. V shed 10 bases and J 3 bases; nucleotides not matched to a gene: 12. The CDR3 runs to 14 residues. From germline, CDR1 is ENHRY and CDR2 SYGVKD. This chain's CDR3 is CATIAGLGSYEQYF. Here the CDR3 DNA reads TGTGCCACAATAGCGGGTTTGGGGAGCTACGAGCAGTACTTC.

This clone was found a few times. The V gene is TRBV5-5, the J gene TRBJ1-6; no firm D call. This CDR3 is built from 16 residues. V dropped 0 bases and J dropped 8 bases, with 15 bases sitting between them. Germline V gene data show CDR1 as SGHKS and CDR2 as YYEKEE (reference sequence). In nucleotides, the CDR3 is TGTGCCAGCAGCTTGGACCCTCATCGTCCGGATTCACCCCTCCACTTT. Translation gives CASSLDPHRPDSPLHF.

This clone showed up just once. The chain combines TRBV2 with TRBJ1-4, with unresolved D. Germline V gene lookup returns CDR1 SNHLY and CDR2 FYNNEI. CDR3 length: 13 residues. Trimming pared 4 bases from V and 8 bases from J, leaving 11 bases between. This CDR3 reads CASSADYNEKLFF. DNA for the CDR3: TGTGCCAGCAGTGCAGACTATAACGAAAAACTGTTTTTT.

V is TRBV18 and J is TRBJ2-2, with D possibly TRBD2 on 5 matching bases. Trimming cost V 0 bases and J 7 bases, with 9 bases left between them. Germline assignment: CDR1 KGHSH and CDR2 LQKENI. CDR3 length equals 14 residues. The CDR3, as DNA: TGTGCCAGCTCACCACCGAGGGTGAACGGGGAGCTGTTTTTT. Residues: CASSPPRVNGELFF. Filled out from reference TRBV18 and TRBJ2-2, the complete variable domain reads NAGVMQNPRHLVRRRGQEARLRCSPMKGHSHVYWYRQLPEEGLKFMVYLQKENIIDESGMPKERFSAEFPKEGPSILRIQQVVRGDSAAYFCASSPPRVNGELFFGEGSRLTVL.

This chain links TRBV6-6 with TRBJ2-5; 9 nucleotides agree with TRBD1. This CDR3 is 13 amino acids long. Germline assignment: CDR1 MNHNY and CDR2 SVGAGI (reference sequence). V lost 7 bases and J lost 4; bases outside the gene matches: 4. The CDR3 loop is CASTRTGVETQYF. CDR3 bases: TGTGCCAGCACCCGGACAGGGGTAGAGACCCAGTACTTC.

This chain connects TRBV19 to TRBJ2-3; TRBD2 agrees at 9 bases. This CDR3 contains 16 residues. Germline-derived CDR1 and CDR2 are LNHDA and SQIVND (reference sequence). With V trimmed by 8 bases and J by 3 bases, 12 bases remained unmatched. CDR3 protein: CASSPRGGAKTDTQYF. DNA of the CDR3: TGTGCCAGTTCCCCCCGCGGGGGGGCCAAGACAGATACGCAGTATTTT.

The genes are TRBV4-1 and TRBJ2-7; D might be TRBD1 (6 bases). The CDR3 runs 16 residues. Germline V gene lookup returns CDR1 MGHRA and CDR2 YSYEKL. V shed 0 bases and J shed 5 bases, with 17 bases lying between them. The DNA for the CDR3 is TGCGCCAGCAGCCAAGATACCGGGATACAGGGCGACGAGCAGTACTTC. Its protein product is CASSQDTGIQGDEQYF.

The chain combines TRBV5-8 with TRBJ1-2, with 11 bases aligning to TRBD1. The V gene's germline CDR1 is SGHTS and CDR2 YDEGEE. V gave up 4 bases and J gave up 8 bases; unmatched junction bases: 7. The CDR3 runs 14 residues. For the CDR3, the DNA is TGTGCCAGCAGCGCCGGACAGGGGGCGATCGGCTACACCTTC. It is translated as CASSAGQGAIGYTF.

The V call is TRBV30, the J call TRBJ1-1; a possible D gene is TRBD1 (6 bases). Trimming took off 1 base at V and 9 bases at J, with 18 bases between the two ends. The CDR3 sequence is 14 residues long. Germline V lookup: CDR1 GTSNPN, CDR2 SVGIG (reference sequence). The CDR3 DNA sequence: TGTGCCTGGAGTGCCCCGACAGGCCACCAAAAAGCTTTCTTT. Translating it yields CAWSAPTGHQKAFF. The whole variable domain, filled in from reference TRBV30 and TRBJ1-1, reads SQTIHQWPATLVQPVGSPLSLECTVEGTSNPNLYWYRQAAGRGLQLLFYSVGIGQISSEVPQNLSASRPQDRQFILSSKKLLLSDSGFYLCAWSAPTGHQKAFFGQGTRLTVV.

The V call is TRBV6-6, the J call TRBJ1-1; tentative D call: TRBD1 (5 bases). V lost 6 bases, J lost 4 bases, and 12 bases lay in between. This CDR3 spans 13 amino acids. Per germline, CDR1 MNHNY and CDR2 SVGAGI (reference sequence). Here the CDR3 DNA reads TGTGCCAGCAGATCTCAGGGTGGCACTGAAGCTTTCTTT. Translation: CASRSQGGTEAFF.